The clone carrying this T cell receptor beta chain was detected only a few times. Its antigen is not identified. This sample was included in a study of T cells after yellow fever vaccination. About the study: Fractions of limited cellularity were prepared by means of SMART-Seq v4 Ultra Low Input.

General study points: The CD4 and CD8 compartments had a small share of their clonotypes in common.

V gave up 5 bases and J gave up 5 bases; unmatched junction bases: 4. Per the germline V gene, CDR1 is DFQATT and CDR2 is SNEGSKA (reference sequence). This CDR3 contains 13 residues. It was through 5'RACE template switching that TCR cDNA was made, with a universal primer site and UMIs added. Each CDR3 protein is one row after TCRdb ran MiXCR on the 5' RACE reads. The table includes about 300,000 distinct CDR3 sequences, roughly 4.3% detected once. The origin of this receptor is a man between 18 and 35 years old who received the YFV17D yellow fever vaccine. The rearrangement joins TRBV20-1 to TRBJ2-2, with 8 nucleotides matching TRBD1. Specimen: PBMCs, collected 5 days after the yellow fever booster vaccination. This CDR3 is CSAPGGRTGELFF. The CDR3 DNA follows: TGCAGTGCTCCAGGGGGCCGGACCGGGGAGCTGTTTTTT.